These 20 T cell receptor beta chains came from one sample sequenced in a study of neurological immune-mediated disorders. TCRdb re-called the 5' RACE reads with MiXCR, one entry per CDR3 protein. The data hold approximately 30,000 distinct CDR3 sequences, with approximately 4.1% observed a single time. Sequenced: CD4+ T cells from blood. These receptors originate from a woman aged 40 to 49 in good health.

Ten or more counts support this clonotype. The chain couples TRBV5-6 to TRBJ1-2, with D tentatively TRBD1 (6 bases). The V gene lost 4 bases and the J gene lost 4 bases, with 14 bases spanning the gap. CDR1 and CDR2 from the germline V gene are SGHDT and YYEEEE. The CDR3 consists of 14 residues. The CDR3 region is CASSPWPGAYGYTF. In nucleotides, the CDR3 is TGTGCCAGCAGCCCGTGGCCAGGGGCCTATGGCTACACCTTC.

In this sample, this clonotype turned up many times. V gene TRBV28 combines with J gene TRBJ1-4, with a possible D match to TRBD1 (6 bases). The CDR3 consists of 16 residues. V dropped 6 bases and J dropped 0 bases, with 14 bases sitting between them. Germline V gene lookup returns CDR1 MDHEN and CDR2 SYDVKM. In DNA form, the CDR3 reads TGTGCCAGCAGCTGGACAGACCTAGCAACTAATGAAAAACTGTTTTTT. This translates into CASSWTDLATNEKLFF.

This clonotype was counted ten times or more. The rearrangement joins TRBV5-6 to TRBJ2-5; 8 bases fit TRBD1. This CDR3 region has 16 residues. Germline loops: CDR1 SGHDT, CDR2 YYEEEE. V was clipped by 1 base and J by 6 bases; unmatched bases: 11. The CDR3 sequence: CASSLNVGQGGKTQYF. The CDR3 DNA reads TGTGCCAGCAGCTTGAACGTCGGACAGGGTGGGAAGACCCAGTACTTC.

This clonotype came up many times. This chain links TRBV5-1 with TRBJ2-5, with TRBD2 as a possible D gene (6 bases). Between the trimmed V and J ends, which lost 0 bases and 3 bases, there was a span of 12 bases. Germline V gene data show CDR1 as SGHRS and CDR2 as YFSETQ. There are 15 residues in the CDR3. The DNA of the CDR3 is TGCGCCAGCAGCTTGGACCCGGGGGTGGAAGAGACCCAGTACTTC. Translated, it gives CASSLDPGVEETQYF. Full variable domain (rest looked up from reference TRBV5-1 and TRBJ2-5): KAGVTQTPRYLIKTRGQQVTLSCSPISGHRSVSWYQQTPGQGLQFLFEYFSETQRNKGNFPGRFSGRQFSNSRSEMNVSTLELGDSALYLCASSLDPGVEETQYFGPGTRLLVL.

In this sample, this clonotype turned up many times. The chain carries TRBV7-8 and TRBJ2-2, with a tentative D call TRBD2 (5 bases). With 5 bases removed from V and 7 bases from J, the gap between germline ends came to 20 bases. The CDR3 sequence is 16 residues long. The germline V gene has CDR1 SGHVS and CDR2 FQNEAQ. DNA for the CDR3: TGTGCCAGCAGCCACAGCTACCCCCGGGAAGACGGGGAGCTGTTTTTT. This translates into CASSHSYPREDGELFF.

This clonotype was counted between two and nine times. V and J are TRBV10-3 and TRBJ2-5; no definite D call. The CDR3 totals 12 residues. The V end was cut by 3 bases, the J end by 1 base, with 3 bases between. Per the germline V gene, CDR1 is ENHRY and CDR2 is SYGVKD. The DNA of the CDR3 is TGTGCCATCAGTGACGGCCAAGAGACCCAGTACTTC. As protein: CAISDGQETQYF.

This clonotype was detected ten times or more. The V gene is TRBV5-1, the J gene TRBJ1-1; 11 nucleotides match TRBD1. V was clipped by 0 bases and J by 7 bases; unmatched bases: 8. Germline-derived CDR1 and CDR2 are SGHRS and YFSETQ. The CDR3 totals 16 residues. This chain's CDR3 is CASSLGTGGVMYEAFF. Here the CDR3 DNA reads TGCGCCAGCAGCTTGGGGACAGGGGGCGTTATGTATGAAGCTTTCTTT. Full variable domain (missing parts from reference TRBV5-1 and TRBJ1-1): KAGVTQTPRYLIKTRGQQVTLSCSPISGHRSVSWYQQTPGQGLQFLFEYFSETQRNKGNFPGRFSGRQFSNSRSEMNVSTLELGDSALYLCASSLGTGGVMYEAFFGQGTRLTVV.

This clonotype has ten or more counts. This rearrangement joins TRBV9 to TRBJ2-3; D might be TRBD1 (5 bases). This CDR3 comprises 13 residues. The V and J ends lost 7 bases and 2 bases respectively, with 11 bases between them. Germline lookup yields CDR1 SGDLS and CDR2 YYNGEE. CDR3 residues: CASSRAFTDTQYF. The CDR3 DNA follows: TGTGCCAGCTCCAGGGCCTTCACAGATACGCAGTATTTT.

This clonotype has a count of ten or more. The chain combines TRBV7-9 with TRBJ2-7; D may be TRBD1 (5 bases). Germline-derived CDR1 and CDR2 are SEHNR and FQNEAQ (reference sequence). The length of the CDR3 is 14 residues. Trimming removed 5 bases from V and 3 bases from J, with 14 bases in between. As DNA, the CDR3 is TGTGCCAGCAGCCCCCGGACACCCGGCTACGAGCAGTACTTC. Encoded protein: CASSPRTPGYEQYF.

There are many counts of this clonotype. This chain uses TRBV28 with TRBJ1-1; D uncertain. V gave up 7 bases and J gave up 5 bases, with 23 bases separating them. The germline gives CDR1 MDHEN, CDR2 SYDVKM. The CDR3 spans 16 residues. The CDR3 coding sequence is TGTGCCAGCACCCCATTCAAACGGGCCCCGCAGACTGAAGCTTTCTTT. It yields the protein CASTPFKRAPQTEAFF.

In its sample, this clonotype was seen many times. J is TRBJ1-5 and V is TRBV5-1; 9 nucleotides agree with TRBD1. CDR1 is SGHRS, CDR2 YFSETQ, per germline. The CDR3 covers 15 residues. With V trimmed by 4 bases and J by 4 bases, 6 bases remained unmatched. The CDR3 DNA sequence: TGCGCCAGCAGCCCAGACGGACAGGGGAATCAGCCCCAGCATTTT. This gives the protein CASSPDGQGNQPQHF.

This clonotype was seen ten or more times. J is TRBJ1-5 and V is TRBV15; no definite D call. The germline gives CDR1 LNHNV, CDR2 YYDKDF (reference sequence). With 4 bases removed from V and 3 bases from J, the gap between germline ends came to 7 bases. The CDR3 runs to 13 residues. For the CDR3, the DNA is TGTGCCACCAGCATACAGCACAATCAGCCCCAGCATTTT. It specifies CATSIQHNQPQHF.

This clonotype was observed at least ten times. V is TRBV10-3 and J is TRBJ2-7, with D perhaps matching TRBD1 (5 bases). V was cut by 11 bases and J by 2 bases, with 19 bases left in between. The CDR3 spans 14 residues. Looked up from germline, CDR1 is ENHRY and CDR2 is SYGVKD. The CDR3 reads CAARKSGIAYEQYF. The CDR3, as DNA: TGTGCCGCCAGGAAGTCAGGGATCGCCTACGAGCAGTACTTC.

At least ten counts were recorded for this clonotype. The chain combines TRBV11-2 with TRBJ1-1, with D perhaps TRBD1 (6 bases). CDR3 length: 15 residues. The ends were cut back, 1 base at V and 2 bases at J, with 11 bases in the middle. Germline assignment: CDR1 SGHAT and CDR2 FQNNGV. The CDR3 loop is CASSLVTGINTEAFF. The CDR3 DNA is TGTGCCAGCAGCTTAGTGACAGGAATAAACACTGAAGCTTTCTTT. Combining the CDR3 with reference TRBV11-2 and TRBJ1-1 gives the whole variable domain EAGVAQSPRYKIIEKRQSVAFWCNPISGHATLYWYQQILGQGPKLLIQFQNNGVVDDSQLPKDRFSAERLKGVDSTLKIQPAKLEDSAVYLCASSLVTGINTEAFFGQGTRLTVV.

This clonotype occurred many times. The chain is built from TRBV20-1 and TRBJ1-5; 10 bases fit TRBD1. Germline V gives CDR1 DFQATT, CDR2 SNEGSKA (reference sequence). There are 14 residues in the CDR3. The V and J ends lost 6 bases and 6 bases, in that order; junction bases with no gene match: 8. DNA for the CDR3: TGCAGTGCCTGGGGGGACAGGGGAAGTCAGCCCCAGCATTTT. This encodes CSAWGDRGSQPQHF.

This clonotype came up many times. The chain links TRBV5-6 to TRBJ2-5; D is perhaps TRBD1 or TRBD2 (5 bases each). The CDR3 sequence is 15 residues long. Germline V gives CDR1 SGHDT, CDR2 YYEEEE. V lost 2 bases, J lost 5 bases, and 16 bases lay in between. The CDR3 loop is CASSFAGTIGETQYF. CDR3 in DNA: TGTGCCAGCAGCTTCGCCGGGACCATAGGGGAGACCCAGTACTTC.

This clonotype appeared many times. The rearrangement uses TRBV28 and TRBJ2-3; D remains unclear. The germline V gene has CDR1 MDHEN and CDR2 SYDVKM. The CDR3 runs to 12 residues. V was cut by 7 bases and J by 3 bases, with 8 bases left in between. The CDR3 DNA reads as TGTGCCAGCACGAAGAATACAGATACGCAGTATTTT. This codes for CASTKNTDTQYF.

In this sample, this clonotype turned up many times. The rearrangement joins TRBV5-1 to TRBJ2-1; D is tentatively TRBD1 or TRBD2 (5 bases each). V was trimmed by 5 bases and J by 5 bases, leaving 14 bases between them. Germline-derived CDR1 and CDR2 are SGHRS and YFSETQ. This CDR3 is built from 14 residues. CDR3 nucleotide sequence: TGCGCCAGCAGGCCTCTCGGGGCGAACAATGAGCAGTTCTTC. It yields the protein CASRPLGANNEQFF.

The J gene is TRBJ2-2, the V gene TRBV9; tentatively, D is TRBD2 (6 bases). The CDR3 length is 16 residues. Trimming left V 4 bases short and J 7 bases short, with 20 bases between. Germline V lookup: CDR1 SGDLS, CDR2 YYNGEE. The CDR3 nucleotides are TGTGCCAGCAGCCCGACTCAGCGGGTGACGGGCGGGGAGCTGTTTTTT. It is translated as CASSPTQRVTGGELFF. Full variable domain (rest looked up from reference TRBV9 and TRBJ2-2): DSGVTQTPKHLITATGQRVTLRCSPRSGDLSVYWYQQSLDQGLQFLIQYYNGEERAKGNILERFSAQQFPDLHSELNLSSLELGDSALYFCASSPTQRVTGGELFFGEGSRLTVL.

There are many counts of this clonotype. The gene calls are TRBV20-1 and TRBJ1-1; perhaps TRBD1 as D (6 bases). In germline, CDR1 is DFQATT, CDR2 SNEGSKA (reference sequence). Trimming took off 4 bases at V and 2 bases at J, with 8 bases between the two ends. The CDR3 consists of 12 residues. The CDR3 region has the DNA TGCAGTGCTAACAGGGCCAACACTGAAGCTTTCTTT. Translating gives CSANRANTEAFF.